One TCR beta chain is described in this entry. This sample was taken from a study of technical replicates of blood from a few donors. The CDR3 is 13 residues long. V lost 7 bases and J 3 bases, leaving 14 bases between the germline ends. Germline V gene data show CDR1 as SGDLS and CDR2 as YYNGEE. Method: immunoSEQ multiplex PCR; TCRdb's copy keeps in-frame clones and lacks some. The sample lists tens of thousands of clones, around 93% seen once, with roughly 0.34% in the top ten. The V call is TRBV9, the J call TRBJ2-7, with a possible D match to TRBD2 (5 bases). This receptor was taken from a human donor in good health. Input material: T cells isolated from PBMCs. The CDR3 loop is CASSDGVNYEQYF. CDR3 DNA: TGTGCCAGCTCCGACGGGGTAAACTACGAGCAGTACTTC.